This T cell receptor (beta chain) was profiled in a study of OX40 agonist ivuxolimab in advanced cancers. Study-wide context: A mean age of 60 years, range about 20 to 90, was recorded, and approximately 80% were male.

Regarding this clone: Its specificity is not known.

Study-wide results and limits: The study found that CD8+ T cells averaged more expanded clones than CD4+.

Clones were read by immunoSEQ multiplex PCR, and TCRdb kept only the in-frame ones, dropping some. This table holds around 50,000 clones, around 89% found once. Germline values: CDR1 SEHNR, CDR2 FQNEAQ (reference sequence). This CDR3 spans 14 amino acids. V was pared by 3 bases and J by 0 bases, with 8 bases between. The source of this sequence is an adult with an advanced solid tumor such as melanoma, head and neck, liver or kidney cancer. This chain uses TRBV7-9 with TRBJ2-5; D perhaps matches TRBD2 (6 bases). The sample was CD4+ or CD8+ T cells sorted from blood, taken in a trial of the OX40 agonist ivuxolimab. The CDR3 is CASSLGLNQETQYF. CDR3 nucleotide sequence: TGTGCCAGCAGCTTGGGACTGAACCAAGAGACCCAGTACTTC.